The 4 T cell receptor beta chains below all came from one sample that was sequenced in a study of blood T cell repertoires in COVID-19. Measured with immunoSEQ multiplex PCR; TCRdb has only the in-frame clones, and not every one. The top ten clones hold around 5% of a sample with 85,000 to 120,000 clones, approximately 90% of them seen once. Sequenced material: peripheral blood. Receptor source: a woman aged 45 to 65 with COVID-19, enrolled during active disease.

The chain combines TRBV30 with TRBJ2-7, with TRBD1 matching 9 bases. This CDR3 has 13 amino acids. Germline values: CDR1 GTSNPN, CDR2 SVGIG (reference sequence). V lost 5 bases, J lost 2 bases, and 4 bases stayed unmatched. The CDR3 loop is CAWADRGAYEQYF. The DNA for the CDR3 is TGTGCCTGGGCGGACAGGGGAGCCTACGAGCAGTACTTC.

The gene calls are TRBV6-1 and TRBJ2-3; TRBD2 matches at 14 bases. This CDR3 is 17 amino acids long. The germline gives CDR1 MNHNS, CDR2 SASEGT. V gave up 4 bases and J gave up 1 base; unmatched junction bases: 4. Here the CDR3 DNA reads TGTGCCAGCAGTGCTAGACTAGCGGGGGGGCGCACAGATACGCAGTATTTT. It yields the protein CASSARLAGGRTDTQYF.

The chain employs TRBV7-9 and TRBJ2-7; TRBD1 is a possible D gene (5 bases). The V gene lost 5 bases and the J gene lost 1 base, with 6 bases spanning the gap. CDR1 and CDR2 from the germline V gene are SEHNR and FQNEAQ (reference sequence). The CDR3 runs to 12 residues. Here the CDR3 reads CASSQGSYEQYF. The CDR3 DNA sequence: TGTGCCAGCAGCCAGGGATCCTACGAGCAGTACTTC. Drawing the rest from reference TRBV7-9 and TRBJ2-7, the complete variable domain is DTGVSQNPRHKITKRGQNVTFRCDPISEHNRLYWYRQTLGQGPEFLTYFQNEAQLEKSRLLSDRFSAERPKGSFSTLEIQRTEQGDSAMYLCASSQGSYEQYFGPGTRLTVT.

The V call is TRBV10-3, the J call TRBJ1-1; TRBD1 matches 9 bases. The CDR3 loop spans 15 amino acids. With V trimmed by 4 bases and J by 5 bases, 8 bases remained unmatched. Germline V lookup: CDR1 ENHRY, CDR2 SYGVKD. The CDR3 nucleotides read TGTGCCATCAGTGGCACCGGGACAGGGACGACTGAAGCTTTCTTT. Protein product: CAISGTGTGTTEAFF.